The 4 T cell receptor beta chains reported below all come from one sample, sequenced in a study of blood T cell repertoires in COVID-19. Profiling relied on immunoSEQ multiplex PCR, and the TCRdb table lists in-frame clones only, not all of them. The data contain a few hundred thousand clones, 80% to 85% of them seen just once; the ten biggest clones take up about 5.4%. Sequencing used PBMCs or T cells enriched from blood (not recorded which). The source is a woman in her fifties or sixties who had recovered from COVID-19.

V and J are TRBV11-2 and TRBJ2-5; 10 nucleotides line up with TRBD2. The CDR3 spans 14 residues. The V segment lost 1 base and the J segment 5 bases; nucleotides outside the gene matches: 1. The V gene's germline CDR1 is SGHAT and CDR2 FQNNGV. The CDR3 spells CASSLGLAGETQYF. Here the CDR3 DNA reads TGTGCCAGCAGCTTAGGACTAGCGGGTGAGACCCAGTACTTC.

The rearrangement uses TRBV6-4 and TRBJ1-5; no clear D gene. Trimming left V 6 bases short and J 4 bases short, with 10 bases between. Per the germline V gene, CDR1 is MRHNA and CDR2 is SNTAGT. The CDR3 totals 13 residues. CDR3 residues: CASSSEENQPQHF. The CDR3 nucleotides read TGTGCCAGCAGCTCAGAAGAAAATCAGCCCCAGCATTTT.

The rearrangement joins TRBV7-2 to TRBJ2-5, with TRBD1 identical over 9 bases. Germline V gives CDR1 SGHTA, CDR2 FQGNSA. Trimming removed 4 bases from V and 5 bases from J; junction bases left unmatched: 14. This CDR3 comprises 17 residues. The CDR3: CASSSPPGQGLGETQYF. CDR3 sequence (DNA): TGTGCCAGCAGCTCACCCCCGGGACAGGGCTTGGGGGAGACCCAGTACTTC.

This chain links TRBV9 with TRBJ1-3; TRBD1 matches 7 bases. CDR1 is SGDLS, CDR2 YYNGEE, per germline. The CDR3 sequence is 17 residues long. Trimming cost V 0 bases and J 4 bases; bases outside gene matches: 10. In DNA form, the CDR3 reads TGTGCCAGCAGCGTAGAAAGGACAGGCCGCTTCGGAAACACCATATATTTT. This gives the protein CASSVERTGRFGNTIYF.